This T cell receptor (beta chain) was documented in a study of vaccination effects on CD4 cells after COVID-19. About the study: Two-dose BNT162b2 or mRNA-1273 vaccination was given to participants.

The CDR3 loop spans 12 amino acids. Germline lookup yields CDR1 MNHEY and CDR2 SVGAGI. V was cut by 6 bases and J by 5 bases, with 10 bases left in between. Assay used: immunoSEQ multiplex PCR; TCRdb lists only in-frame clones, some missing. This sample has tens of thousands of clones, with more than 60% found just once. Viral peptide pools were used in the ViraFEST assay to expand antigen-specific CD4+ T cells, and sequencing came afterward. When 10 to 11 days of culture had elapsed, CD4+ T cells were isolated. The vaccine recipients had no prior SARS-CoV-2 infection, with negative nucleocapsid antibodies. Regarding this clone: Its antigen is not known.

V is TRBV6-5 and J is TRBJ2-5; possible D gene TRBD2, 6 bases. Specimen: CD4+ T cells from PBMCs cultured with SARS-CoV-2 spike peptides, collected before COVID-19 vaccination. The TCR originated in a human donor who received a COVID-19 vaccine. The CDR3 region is CASSVGGETQYF. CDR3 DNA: TGTGCCAGCAGCGTTGGGGGGGAGACCCAGTACTTC.